The 21 T cell receptor beta chains below were found in one sample sequenced in a study of T-cell memory formation after mild COVID-19. TCRdb analysed the 5' RACE reads with MiXCR anew, one entry per CDR3 protein. This table holds approximately 260,000 distinct CDR3 sequences, over 15% found once. The specimen sequenced was PBMCs or a T cell subset sorted from them (not recorded which). Receptors originate from a man between 18 and 35 years old who had mild COVID-19 (a few samples of this study predate the infection). Cell type and time point are not known.

This clonotype was detected a few times. J is TRBJ2-5 and V is TRBV20-1, with D uncertain. The CDR3 has 12 residues. Germline V gene lookup returns CDR1 DFQATT and CDR2 SNEGSKA (reference sequence). Trimming took 2 bases from V and 7 from J, leaving 11 bases between them. CDR3 nucleotides: TGCAGTGCTAGATCTGGGTCGGGGACCCAGTACTTC. As protein: CSARSGSGTQYF.

The sample holds a few counts of this clonotype. The chain has TRBV3-1 and TRBJ2-1; D perhaps matches TRBD2 (5 bases). CDR1 is LGHDT, CDR2 YNNKEL, per germline (reference sequence). The germline V and J ends were trimmed by 4 bases and 1 base, with 17 bases remaining between them. The CDR3 runs 17 residues. In nucleotides, the CDR3 is TGTGCCAGCAGCCCAAAGGGAAATGGCGGGTCCTACAATGAGCAGTTCTTC. Translated, it gives CASSPKGNGGSYNEQFF.

The J gene is TRBJ1-2, the V gene TRBV15; TRBD1 matches at 7 bases. The CDR3 has 15 amino acids. V lost 0 bases to trimming and J lost 7 bases; unmatched junction nucleotides: 8. The germline CDR1 and CDR2 sequences are LNHNV and YYDKDF (reference sequence). CDR3 residues: CATSRDRGGNGGYTF. CDR3 sequence (DNA): TGTGCCACCAGCAGAGACAGGGGGGGAAACGGTGGCTACACCTTC.

This clonotype has more than one count but fewer than ten. This chain links TRBV25-1 with TRBJ2-4, with D tentatively TRBD2 (5 bases). With 4 bases removed from V and 14 bases from J, the gap between germline ends came to 12 bases. The germline gives CDR1 MGHDK, CDR2 SYGVNS. The CDR3 has 11 amino acids. The CDR3 region is CASSVGLFKYF. The CDR3 DNA reads TGTGCCAGCAGTGTTGGACTCTTTAAGTACTTC. Filled out from reference TRBV25-1 and TRBJ2-4, the complete variable domain reads EADIYQTPRYLVIGTGKKITLECSQTMGHDKMYWYQQDPGMELHLIHYSYGVNSTEKGDLSSESTVSRIRTEHFPLTLESARPSHTSQYLCASSVGLFKYFGAGTRLSVL.

This clonotype has a count of ten or more. The chain is built from TRBV29-1 and TRBJ2-5; the D gene is possibly TRBD1 (5 bases). The CDR3 spans 13 residues. V dropped 8 bases and J dropped 4 bases, with 17 bases sitting between them. CDR1 is SQVTM and CDR2 is ANQGSEA in the germline V gene. The CDR3 DNA is TGCAGCTCGAAGCAGGGTTGGGGAGAGACCCAGTACTTC. This sequence encodes CSSKQGWGETQYF.

This clonotype has a handful of counts. This sequence joins TRBV7-2 and TRBJ1-1; unclear D gene. Germline V lookup: CDR1 SGHTA, CDR2 FQGNSA. Trimming shortened V by 2 bases and J by 4 bases, and 8 bases separated the two germline ends. The CDR3 loop spans 13 amino acids. As DNA, the CDR3 is TGTGCCAGCAGCTTACTGGACGGCACTGAAGCTTTCTTT. It translates to CASSLLDGTEAFF. Complete variable domain (other parts from reference TRBV7-2 and TRBJ1-1): GAGVSQSPSNKVTEKGKDVELRCDPISGHTALYWYRQSLGQGLEFLIYFQGNSAPDKSGLPSDRFSAERTGGSVSTLTIQRTQQEDSAVYLCASSLLDGTEAFFGQGTRLTVV.

This clonotype was seen more than once but under ten times. V is TRBV29-1 and J is TRBJ2-3; no firm D call. CDR1 SQVTM and CDR2 ANQGSEA come from the germline V gene. V was trimmed by 7 bases and J by 6 bases, leaving 14 bases between them. CDR3 size: 12 residues. In nucleotides, the CDR3 is TGCAGCGGTTCGGAAGCCCAGGATACGCAGTATTTT. It specifies CSGSEAQDTQYF.

This rearrangement joins TRBV20-1 to TRBJ2-4; the D gene is possibly TRBD2 (6 bases). V lost 5 bases and J 8 bases, leaving 22 bases between the germline ends. The CDR3 sequence is 15 residues long. From germline, CDR1 is DFQATT and CDR2 SNEGSKA (reference sequence). Here the CDR3 reads CSAGELLGTLYIQYF. The CDR3 DNA reads TGCAGTGCTGGGGAGTTACTAGGGACTCTCTACATTCAGTACTTC.

The chain has TRBV7-2 and TRBJ2-5; possibly TRBD1 or TRBD2 for D (6 bases each). The V end was cut by 3 bases, the J end by 5 bases, with 16 bases between. The CDR3 runs 15 residues. CDR1 is SGHTA and CDR2 is FQGNSA in the germline V gene. The CDR3 DNA is TGTGCCAGCAGCTTGTCCGGGGGCCTACTGGAGACCCAGTACTTC. Protein sequence: CASSLSGGLLETQYF.

The CDR3 loop is CASSLGHRNEQFF. Here the CDR3 DNA reads TGTGCCAGCAGCTTAGGACACAGGAATGAGCAGTTCTTC. The chain uses TRBV11-3 and TRBJ2-1; tentative D call: TRBD1 (5 bases). The V end was cut by 1 base, the J end by 7 bases, with 8 bases between. CDR1 is SGHNT and CDR2 is YENEEA in the germline V gene. The CDR3 is made up of 13 amino acids.

This clonotype was observed a handful of times. The chain is built from TRBV4-3 and TRBJ2-2; D is uncertain. The CDR3 runs to 16 residues. V lost 0 bases and J lost 1, with 9 bases in between. Per germline, CDR1 LGHNA and CDR2 YSLEER. CDR3 DNA: TGCGCCAGCAGCCAAGACTCGGGCCTGAACACCGGGGAGCTGTTTTTT. Protein: CASSQDSGLNTGELFF.

This clonotype appeared many times. The chain joins TRBV6-5 to TRBJ2-1, with TRBD2 as a possible D gene (6 bases). CDR3 length: 17 amino acids. Germline V gene data show CDR1 as MNHEY and CDR2 as SVGAGI. The V and J ends lost 6 bases and 2 bases respectively, with 20 bases between them. CDR3 sequence: CASSPLPSAFAYNEQFF. Written as DNA, the CDR3 is TGTGCCAGCAGCCCACTTCCTAGCGCCTTCGCCTACAATGAGCAGTTCTTC.

This chain joins TRBV4-1 and TRBJ2-7; D not resolved. The germline V gene has CDR1 MGHRA and CDR2 YSYEKL. The V gene lost 1 base and the J gene lost 5 bases, with 6 bases spanning the gap. CDR3 length: 12 residues. CDR3: CASSQAKDEQYF. For the CDR3, the DNA is TGCGCCAGCAGCCAAGCTAAAGACGAGCAGTACTTC.

The rearrangement links TRBV9 to TRBJ2-3, with 11 bases identical to TRBD2. The CDR3 extends over 16 amino acids. Losses at the gene ends were 2 bases for V and 4 bases for J; bases not matched to a gene: 6. CDR1 is SGDLS and CDR2 is YYNGEE in the germline V gene. Here the CDR3 reads CASSVRLAGGSDTQYF. CDR3 coding DNA: TGTGCCAGCAGCGTCCGCCTAGCGGGGGGATCAGATACGCAGTATTTT.

This clonotype was observed a handful of times. The CDR3 bases are TGCAGCGTTGACGCAACCGGGTTTGGCACTGAAGCTTTCTTT. Translation: CSVDATGFGTEAFF. The chain links TRBV29-1 to TRBJ1-1; no definite D call. Trimming removed 3 bases at V and 4 bases at J, with 15 bases between. The CDR3 has 14 amino acids. Germline CDR1 and CDR2: SQVTM and ANQGSEA.

This clonotype has only one observation. V usage is TRBV20-1 and J usage is TRBJ2-2; TRBD2 matches 13 bases. Germline CDR1 and CDR2: DFQATT and SNEGSKA (reference sequence). V dropped 6 bases and J dropped 1; count of bases not matched to a gene: 2. This CDR3 has 15 residues. As DNA, the CDR3 is TGCAGTGCCCGACTAGCGGGGGGGAACACCGGGGAGCTGTTTTTT. It translates to CSARLAGGNTGELFF.

The chain has TRBV4-2 and TRBJ2-3; D unresolved. V was trimmed by 0 bases and J by 0 bases, leaving 4 bases between them. The length of the CDR3 is 14 residues. Germline-derived CDR1 and CDR2 are LGHNA and YNFKEQ. CDR3 sequence: CASSQEASTDTQYF. In DNA, the CDR3 is TGTGCCAGCAGCCAAGAGGCCAGCACAGATACGCAGTATTTT.

This clonotype was counted ten times or more. The chain uses TRBV7-3 and TRBJ2-1, with TRBD2 as a possible D gene (6 bases). The CDR3 is 13 residues long. Germline CDR1 reads SGHTA; CDR2 reads FQGTGA. Trimming left V 3 bases short and J 8 bases short, with 11 bases between. The CDR3 nucleotides are TGTGCCAGCAGCTTGGGGGGAGATGATGAGCAGTTCTTC. This translates into CASSLGGDDEQFF.

The chain couples TRBV28 to TRBJ1-1, with D possibly matching TRBD1 (5 bases). V was pared by 3 bases and J by 1 base, with 12 bases between. Germline CDR1 MDHEN, CDR2 SYDVKM. The CDR3 runs 15 residues. CDR3 in DNA: TGTGCCAGCAGTTTCTCAGGTGGGGCGAACACTGAAGCTTTCTTT. This encodes CASSFSGGANTEAFF.

This clonotype was seen a few times. DNA of the CDR3: TGTGCCAGCAGCTTATTCGATCGCGGGGGGGGAGATACGCAGTATTTT. It encodes CASSLFDRGGGDTQYF. The chain employs TRBV7-2 and TRBJ2-3, with 9 bases that match TRBD2. V was pared by 2 bases and J by 5 bases, with 8 bases of the junction left unmatched. This CDR3 is built from 16 residues. CDR1 is SGHTA and CDR2 is FQGNSA in the germline V gene.

This clonotype was observed a handful of times. V gene TRBV7-9 combines with J gene TRBJ1-2, with D possibly TRBD1 on 5 matching bases. CDR1 and CDR2 (germline): SEHNR, FQNEAQ (reference sequence). Deletions cut 1 base from V and 5 bases from J, with 23 bases between. There are 18 residues in the CDR3. The CDR3 loop reads CASSLGYPAGKYSYGYTF. The CDR3 DNA follows: TGTGCCAGCAGCTTAGGGTATCCCGCAGGGAAATATTCGTATGGCTACACCTTC.